The rows below give T cell receptor beta chains drawn from one sample of a study of T cell changes during pregnancy in multiple sclerosis. The data were produced by immunoSEQ multiplex PCR, yet TCRdb's version contains in-frame clones alone and is incomplete. Counted here are tens of thousands of clones, about nine tenths occurring once; the ten biggest clones make up roughly 0.4%. Material: CD4+ T cells from peripheral blood mononuclear cells, obtained in the third trimester of pregnancy. Every receptor here comes from a female donor with multiple sclerosis, enrolled in a pregnancy study. Both conserved end residues are trimmed from each CDR3.

CDR3aa: AWSYRGNQPQH; v_gene: TRBV30; j_gene: TRBJ1-5
CDR3aa: ATGTGLNQPQH; v_gene: TRBV19; j_gene: TRBJ1-5
CDR3aa: ASSSGLAGEWETQY; v_gene: TRBV5-1; j_gene: TRBJ2-5
CDR3aa: ASRLAGGGGKF; v_gene: TRBV28; j_gene: TRBJ2-1
CDR3aa: ASSIGLNTGELF; v_gene: TRBV19; j_gene: TRBJ2-2
CDR3aa: ASRHPGTVNTEAF; v_gene: TRBV6-6; j_gene: TRBJ1-1
CDR3aa: ASSSTTSGNTGELF; v_gene: TRBV5-6; j_gene: TRBJ2-2
CDR3aa: ASSEQQGVEKLF; v_gene: TRBV2; j_gene: TRBJ1-4
CDR3aa: ASSYADRGLTEAF; v_gene: TRBV6-5; j_gene: TRBJ1-1
CDR3aa: ASSHGLAGANTGELF; v_gene: TRBV7-7; j_gene: TRBJ2-2
CDR3aa: ASRGTGSNYGYT; v_gene: TRBV6-4; j_gene: TRBJ1-2
CDR3aa: ASSLWTGGGVGKLF; v_gene: TRBV27; j_gene: TRBJ1-4
CDR3aa: AIRGGGQGNSVGYNEQF; v_gene: TRBV10-3; j_gene: TRBJ2-1
CDR3aa: ASSPTREAEQF; v_gene: TRBV2; j_gene: TRBJ2-1
CDR3aa: ASRRGGTDTQY; v_gene: TRBV5-5; j_gene: TRBJ2-3
CDR3aa: ASSLRLARYNEQF; v_gene: TRBV7-6; j_gene: TRBJ2-1
CDR3aa: ASSLGQGGQPQH; v_gene: TRBV5-1; j_gene: TRBJ1-5